The clone carrying this T cell receptor (beta chain) was picked up a small number of times. The sample originates from a study of CD8+ T cells in alopecia areata. Treatment defined: oral pan-JAK inhibitor, 5-10 mg twice daily. The CDR3 covers 12 residues. The ends were cut back, 4 bases at V and 9 bases at J, with 10 bases in the middle. In germline, CDR1 is SGHTA, CDR2 FQGNSA. It was cDNA, reverse transcribed from extracted RNA, that served as the sequencing template. Here immunoSEQ multiplex PCR was the method, and the copy in TCRdb shows in-frame clones only, minus some. The repertoire consists of about 42,000 clones, with 65% occurring once and the leading ten covering about a fifth.

This rearrangement joins TRBV7-2 to TRBJ2-1; D gene ambiguous. This receptor was identified in a human donor with alopecia areata. The input for sequencing was CD8+ T cells sorted from blood, taken at week 4, from a patient treated with tofacitinib. DNA for the CDR3: TGTGCCAGCAGCTCCGGGTTGCCTGAGCAGTTCTTC. This encodes CASSSGLPEQFF.